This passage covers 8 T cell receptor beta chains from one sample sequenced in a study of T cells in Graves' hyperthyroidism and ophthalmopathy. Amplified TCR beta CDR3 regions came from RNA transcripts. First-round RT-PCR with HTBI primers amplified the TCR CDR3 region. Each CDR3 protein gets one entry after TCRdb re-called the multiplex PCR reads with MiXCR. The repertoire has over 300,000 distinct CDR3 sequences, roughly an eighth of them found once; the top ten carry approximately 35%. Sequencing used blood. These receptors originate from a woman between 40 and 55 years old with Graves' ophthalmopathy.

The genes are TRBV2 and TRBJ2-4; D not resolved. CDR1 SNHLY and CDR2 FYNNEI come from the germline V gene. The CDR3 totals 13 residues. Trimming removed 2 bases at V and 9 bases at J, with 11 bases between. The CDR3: CASSEFLWGIQYF. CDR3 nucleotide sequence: TGTGCCAGCAGTGAATTCTTATGGGGCATTCAGTACTTC. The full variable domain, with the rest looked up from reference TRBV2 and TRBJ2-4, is EPEVTQTPSHQVTQMGQEVILRCVPISNHLYFYWYRQILGQKVEFLVSFYNNEISEKSEIFDDQFSVERPDGSNFTLKIRSTKLEDSAMYFCASSEFLWGIQYFGAGTRLSVL.

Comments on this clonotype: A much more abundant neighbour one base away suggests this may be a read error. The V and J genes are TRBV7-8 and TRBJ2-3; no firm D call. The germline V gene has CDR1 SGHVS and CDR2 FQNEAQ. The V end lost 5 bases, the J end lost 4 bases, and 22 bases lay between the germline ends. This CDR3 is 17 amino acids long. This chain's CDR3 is CASSQPSCLLFADTQYF. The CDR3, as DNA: TGTGCCAGCAGCCAACCCTCCTGTCTTTTGTTCGCAGATACGCAGTATTTT.

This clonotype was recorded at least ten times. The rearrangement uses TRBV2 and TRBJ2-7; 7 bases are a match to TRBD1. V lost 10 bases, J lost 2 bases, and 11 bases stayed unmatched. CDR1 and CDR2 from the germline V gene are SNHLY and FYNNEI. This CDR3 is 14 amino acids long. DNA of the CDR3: TGTGCCACGCGAGGGACAGACGCAACCTACGAGCAGTACTTC. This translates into CATRGTDATYEQYF. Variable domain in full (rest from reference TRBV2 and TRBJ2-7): EPEVTQTPSHQVTQMGQEVILRCVPISNHLYFYWYRQILGQKVEFLVSFYNNEISEKSEIFDDQFSVERPDGSNFTLKIRSTKLEDSAMYFCATRGTDATYEQYFGPGTRLTVT.

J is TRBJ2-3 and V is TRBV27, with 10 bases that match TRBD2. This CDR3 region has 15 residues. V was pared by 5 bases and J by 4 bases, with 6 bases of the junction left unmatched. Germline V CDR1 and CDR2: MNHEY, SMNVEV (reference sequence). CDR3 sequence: CASSISSGSSDTQYF. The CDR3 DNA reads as TGTGCCAGCAGTATCTCTAGCGGGAGTTCAGATACGCAGTATTTT.

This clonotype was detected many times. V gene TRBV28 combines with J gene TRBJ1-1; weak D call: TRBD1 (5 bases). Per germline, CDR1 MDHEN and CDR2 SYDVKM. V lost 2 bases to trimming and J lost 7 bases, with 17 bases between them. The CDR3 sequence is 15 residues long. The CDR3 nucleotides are TGTGCCAGCAGTTTACCCCCAGGGAACTCCTTTGAAGCTTTCTTT. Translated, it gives CASSLPPGNSFEAFF.

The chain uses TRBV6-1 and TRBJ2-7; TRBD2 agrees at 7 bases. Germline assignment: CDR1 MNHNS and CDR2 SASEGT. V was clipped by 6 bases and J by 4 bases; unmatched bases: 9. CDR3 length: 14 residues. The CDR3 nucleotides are TGTGCCAGCAGCCGGGTGGGGACTATTTACGAGCAGTACTTC. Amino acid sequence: CASSRVGTIYEQYF.

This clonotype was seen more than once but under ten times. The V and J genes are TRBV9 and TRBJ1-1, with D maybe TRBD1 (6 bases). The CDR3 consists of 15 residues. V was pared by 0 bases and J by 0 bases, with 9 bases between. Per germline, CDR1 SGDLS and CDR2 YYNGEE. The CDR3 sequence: CASSVAGQMNTEAFF. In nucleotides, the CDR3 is TGTGCCAGCAGCGTAGCGGGACAAATGAACACTGAAGCTTTCTTT.

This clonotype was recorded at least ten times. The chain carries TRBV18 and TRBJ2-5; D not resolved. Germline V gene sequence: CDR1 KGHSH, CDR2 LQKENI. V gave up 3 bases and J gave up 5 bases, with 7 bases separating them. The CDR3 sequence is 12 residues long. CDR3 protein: CASSPQRETQYF. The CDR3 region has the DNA TGTGCCAGCTCACCCCAACGTGAGACCCAGTACTTC.